This T cell receptor (beta chain) derives from a study of blood T cell repertoires in COVID-19. Background on the study: COVID-19 samples collected from the United States, Italy and Spain covered acute and convalescent phases. The cDNA or gDNA used as material had been derived from T cells, B-cell-depleted T cells, or PBMCs.

Methods used by the authors: Estimation of nucleated cell counts was performed using reference gene primer amplification. Profiled with immunoSEQ multiplex PCR; TCRdb holds only in-frame clones, not every one. From that table come the V and J calls and clone size; the DNA was used to work out D and trimming. The repertoire holds a few hundred thousand clones, with around 83% as singletons. CDR1 and CDR2 (germline): MNHEY, SVGEGT. The junction had 13 bases not matched to a gene; V was cut back by 0 bases and J by 2 bases. This CDR3 is built from 20 residues. The sequencing input was peripheral blood. This chain uses TRBV6-2 or TRBV6-3 with TRBJ2-3; TRBD2 matches 11 bases. This TCR came from a woman aged 50 to 60 with acute or convalescent COVID-19. The CDR3 region is CASSYSPASGRPRFTDTQYF. The DNA for the CDR3 is TGTGCCAGCAGTTACTCGCCGGCTAGCGGGAGGCCCAGATTCACAGATACGCAGTATTTT.